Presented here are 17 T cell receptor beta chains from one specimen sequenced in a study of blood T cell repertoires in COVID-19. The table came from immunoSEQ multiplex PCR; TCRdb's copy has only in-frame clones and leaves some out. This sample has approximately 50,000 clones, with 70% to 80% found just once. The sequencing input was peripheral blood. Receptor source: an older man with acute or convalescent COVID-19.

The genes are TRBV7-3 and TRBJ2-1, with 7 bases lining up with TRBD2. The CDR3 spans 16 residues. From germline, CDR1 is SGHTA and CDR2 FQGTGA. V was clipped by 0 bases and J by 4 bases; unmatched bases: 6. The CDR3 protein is CASSLTRERGYNEQFF. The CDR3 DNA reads TGTGCCAGCAGCTTAACGCGGGAGAGAGGATACAATGAGCAGTTCTTC.

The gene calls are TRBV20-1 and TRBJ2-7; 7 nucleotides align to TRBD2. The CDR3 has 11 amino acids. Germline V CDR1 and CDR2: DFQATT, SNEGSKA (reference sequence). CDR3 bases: TGCAGCGGACTAGAAAATTACGAGCAGTACTTC. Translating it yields CSGLENYEQYF.

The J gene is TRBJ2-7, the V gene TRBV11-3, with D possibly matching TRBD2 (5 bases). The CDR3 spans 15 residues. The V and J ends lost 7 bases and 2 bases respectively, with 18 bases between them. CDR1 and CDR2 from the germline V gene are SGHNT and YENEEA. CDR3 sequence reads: CASNPGNHFTYEQYF. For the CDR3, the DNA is TGTGCCAGCAACCCCGGGAACCATTTCACCTACGAGCAGTACTTC.

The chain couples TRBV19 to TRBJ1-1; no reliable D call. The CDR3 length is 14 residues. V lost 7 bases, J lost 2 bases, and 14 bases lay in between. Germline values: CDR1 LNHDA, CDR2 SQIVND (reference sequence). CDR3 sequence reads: CASTPLFRNTEAFF. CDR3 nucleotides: TGTGCCAGTACCCCCCTTTTCAGAAACACTGAAGCTTTCTTT.

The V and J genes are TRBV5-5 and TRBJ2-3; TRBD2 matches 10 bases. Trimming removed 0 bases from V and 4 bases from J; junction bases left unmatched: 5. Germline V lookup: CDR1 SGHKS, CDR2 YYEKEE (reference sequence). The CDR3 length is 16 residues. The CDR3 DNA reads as TGTGCCAGCAGCTTGGCTAGCGGGAGTGGGGCAGATACGCAGTATTTT. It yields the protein CASSLASGSGADTQYF.

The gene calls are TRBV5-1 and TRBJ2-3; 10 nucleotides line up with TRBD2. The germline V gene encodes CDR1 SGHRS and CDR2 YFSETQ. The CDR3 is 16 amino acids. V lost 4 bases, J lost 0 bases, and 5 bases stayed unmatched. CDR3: CASSEGTSESTDTQYF. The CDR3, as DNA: TGCGCCAGCAGCGAAGGGACTAGCGAGAGCACAGATACGCAGTATTTT.

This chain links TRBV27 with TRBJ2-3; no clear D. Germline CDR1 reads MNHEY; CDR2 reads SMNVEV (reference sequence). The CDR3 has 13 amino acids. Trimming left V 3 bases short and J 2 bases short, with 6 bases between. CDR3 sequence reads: CASSFGFTDTQYF. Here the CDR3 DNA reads TGTGCCAGCAGTTTCGGGTTCACAGATACGCAGTATTTT.

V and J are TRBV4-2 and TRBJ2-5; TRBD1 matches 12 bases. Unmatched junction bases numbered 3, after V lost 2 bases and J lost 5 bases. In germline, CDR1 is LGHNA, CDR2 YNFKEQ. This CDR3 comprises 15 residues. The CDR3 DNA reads TGTGCCAGCAGCCAACCGGGACAGGGGGCCGAGACCCAGTACTTC. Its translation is CASSQPGQGAETQYF.

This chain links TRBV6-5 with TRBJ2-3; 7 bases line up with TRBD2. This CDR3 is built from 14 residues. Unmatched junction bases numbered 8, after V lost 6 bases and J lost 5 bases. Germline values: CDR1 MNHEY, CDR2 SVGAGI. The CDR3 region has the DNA TGTGCCAGCAGGGCGGGGGAGACGGGAGATACGCAGTATTTT. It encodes CASRAGETGDTQYF.

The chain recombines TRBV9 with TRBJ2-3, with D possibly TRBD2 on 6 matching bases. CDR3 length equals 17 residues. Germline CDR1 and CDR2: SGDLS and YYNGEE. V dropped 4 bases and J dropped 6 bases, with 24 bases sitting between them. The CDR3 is CASSTSRDSFLGDTQYF. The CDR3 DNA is TGTGCCAGCAGCACATCAAGGGACTCTTTTTTGGGTGATACGCAGTATTTT. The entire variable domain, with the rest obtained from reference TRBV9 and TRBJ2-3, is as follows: DSGVTQTPKHLITATGQRVTLRCSPRSGDLSVYWYQQSLDQGLQFLIQYYNGEERAKGNILERFSAQQFPDLHSELNLSSLELGDSALYFCASSTSRDSFLGDTQYFGPGTRLTVL.

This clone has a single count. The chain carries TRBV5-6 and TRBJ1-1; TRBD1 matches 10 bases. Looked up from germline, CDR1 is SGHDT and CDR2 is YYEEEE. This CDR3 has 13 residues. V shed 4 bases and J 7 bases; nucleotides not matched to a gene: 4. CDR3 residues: CASSHWTGGEAFF. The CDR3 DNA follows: TGTGCCAGCAGCCACTGGACAGGGGGTGAAGCTTTCTTT.

The CDR3 DNA reads as TGTGCCAGCAGTGTAAGAGGGTCCAATGAGCAGTTCTTC. Translation: CASSVRGSNEQFF. This sequence joins TRBV2 and TRBJ2-1; D may be TRBD2 (5 bases). Trimming pared 4 bases from V and 6 bases from J, leaving 10 bases between. The CDR3 covers 13 residues. The V gene's germline CDR1 is SNHLY and CDR2 FYNNEI.

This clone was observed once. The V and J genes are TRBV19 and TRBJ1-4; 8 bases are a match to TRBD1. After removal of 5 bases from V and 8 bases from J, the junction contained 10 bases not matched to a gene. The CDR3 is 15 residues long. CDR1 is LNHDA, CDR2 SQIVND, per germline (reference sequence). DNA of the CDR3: TGTGCCAGTAGTCCGGGACAGGCGGGCTTAGAAAAACTGTTTTTT. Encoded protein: CASSPGQAGLEKLFF.

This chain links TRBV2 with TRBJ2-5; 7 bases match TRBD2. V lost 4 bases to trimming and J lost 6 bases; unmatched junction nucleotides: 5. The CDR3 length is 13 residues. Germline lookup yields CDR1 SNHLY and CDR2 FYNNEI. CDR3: CASSAGREKTQYF. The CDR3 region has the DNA TGTGCCAGCAGTGCGGGGCGGGAGAAGACCCAGTACTTC.

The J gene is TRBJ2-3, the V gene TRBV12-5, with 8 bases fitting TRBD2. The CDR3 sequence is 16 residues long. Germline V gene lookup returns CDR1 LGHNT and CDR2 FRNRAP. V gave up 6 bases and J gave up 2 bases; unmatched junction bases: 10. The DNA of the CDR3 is TGTGCTAGTGGCTCACAGCGGGGGCCGACCACAGATACGCAGTATTTT. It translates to CASGSQRGPTTDTQYF.

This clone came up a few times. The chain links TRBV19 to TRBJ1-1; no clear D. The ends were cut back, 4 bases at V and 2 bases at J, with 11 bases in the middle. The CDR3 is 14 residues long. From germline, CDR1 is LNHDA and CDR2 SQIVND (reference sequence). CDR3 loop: CASSNPGVNTEAFF. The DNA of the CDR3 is TGTGCCAGTAGTAACCCCGGGGTAAACACTGAAGCTTTCTTT.

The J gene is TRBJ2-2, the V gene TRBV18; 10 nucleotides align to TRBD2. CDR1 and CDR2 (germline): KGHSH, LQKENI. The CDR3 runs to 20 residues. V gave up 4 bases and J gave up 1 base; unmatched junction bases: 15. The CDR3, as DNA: TGTGCCAGCTCACGATCCTCCCGAACTAGCGGGGCCTTGAACACCGGGGAGCTGTTTTTT. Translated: CASSRSSRTSGALNTGELFF.